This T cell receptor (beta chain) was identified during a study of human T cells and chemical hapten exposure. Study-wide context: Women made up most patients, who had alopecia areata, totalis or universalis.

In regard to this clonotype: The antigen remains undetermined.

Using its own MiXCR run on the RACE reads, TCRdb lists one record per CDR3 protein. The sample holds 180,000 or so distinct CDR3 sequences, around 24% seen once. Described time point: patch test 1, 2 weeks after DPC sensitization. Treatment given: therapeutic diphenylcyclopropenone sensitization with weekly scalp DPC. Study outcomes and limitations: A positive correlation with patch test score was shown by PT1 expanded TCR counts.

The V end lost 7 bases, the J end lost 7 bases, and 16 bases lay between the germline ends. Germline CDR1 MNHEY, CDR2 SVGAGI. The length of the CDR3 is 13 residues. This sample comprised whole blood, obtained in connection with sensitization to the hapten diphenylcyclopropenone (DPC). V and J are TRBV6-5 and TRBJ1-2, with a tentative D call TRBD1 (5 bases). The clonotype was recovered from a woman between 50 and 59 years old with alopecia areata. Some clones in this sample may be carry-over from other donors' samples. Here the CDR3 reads CASKRAREGGYTF. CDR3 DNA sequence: TGTGCCAGCAAACGGGCCAGGGAGGGTGGCTACACCTTC.